This T cell receptor (beta chain) was found in a study of blood T cells in healthy people across ages. Regarding the study as a whole: Age advanced and TCR beta diversity per million T cells fell, roughly linearly. Naive and antigen-experienced cells were not separated, limiting conclusive comparison.

For the second PCR, which ran for about 6 to 11 cycles, a sample-barcoded 5' primer and a J-beta primer mix were used. Using its own MiXCR run on the 5' RACE reads, TCRdb lists one record per CDR3 protein. The table records more than 750,000 distinct CDR3 sequences, approximately 32% of them present only once. Donors were healthy Caucasian individuals from Russia aged roughly 6 to 90. The CDR3 covers 16 residues. Germline lookup yields CDR1 GTSNPN and CDR2 SVGIG (reference sequence). Note on this clonotype: The antigen is undetermined. At one boundary the junction diverges from the germline segment, which might be a read error.

A further study also used this sample, focusing on T cells of mothers and their children. This second study says: With unrelated pairs as the comparison, related mother-child pairs had a slightly higher overlap that was not significant.

This TCR was recovered from a woman aged 40 to 50 in good health. The material sequenced was blood. The chain has TRBV30 and TRBJ2-7; 9 bases fit TRBD2. The CDR3 loop is CVWTRVFAGGSYEQYF. The DNA for the CDR3 is TGTGTCTGGACCCGGGTGTTCGCGGGGGGGTCCTACGAGCAGTACTTC.